This T cell receptor beta chain was recovered during a study of regulatory T cells in long-lasting Graves disease. CDR1 and CDR2 (germline): SQVTM, ANQGSEA. There are 14 residues in the CDR3. V was clipped by 7 bases and J by 3 bases, with 19 bases between them. Described time point: persistent/refractory GD, antithyroid drugs over 5 years with positive TRAb. PBMCs were the source of the RNA used for TCR sequencing. Relying on iRepertoire HTBI primers and Arm-PCR of CDR3 regions, the team built TCR beta libraries. TCRdb re-called the multiplex PCR reads through MiXCR, storing one row per CDR3 protein. Of roughly 450,000 distinct CDR3 sequences listed, around 21% were seen once; the top ten hold less than 9%.

The clonotype was recovered from a female donor with Graves disease. This chain joins TRBV29-1 and TRBJ2-7; D not resolved. This specimen consisted of peripheral blood mononuclear cells (PBMCs), obtained when the disease was refractory, from a patient treated with antithyroid drugs. This CDR3 reads CSAWTSGSLYEQYF. The CDR3 DNA reads as TGCAGCGCCTGGACCTCGGGCAGCCTCTACGAGCAGTACTTC.